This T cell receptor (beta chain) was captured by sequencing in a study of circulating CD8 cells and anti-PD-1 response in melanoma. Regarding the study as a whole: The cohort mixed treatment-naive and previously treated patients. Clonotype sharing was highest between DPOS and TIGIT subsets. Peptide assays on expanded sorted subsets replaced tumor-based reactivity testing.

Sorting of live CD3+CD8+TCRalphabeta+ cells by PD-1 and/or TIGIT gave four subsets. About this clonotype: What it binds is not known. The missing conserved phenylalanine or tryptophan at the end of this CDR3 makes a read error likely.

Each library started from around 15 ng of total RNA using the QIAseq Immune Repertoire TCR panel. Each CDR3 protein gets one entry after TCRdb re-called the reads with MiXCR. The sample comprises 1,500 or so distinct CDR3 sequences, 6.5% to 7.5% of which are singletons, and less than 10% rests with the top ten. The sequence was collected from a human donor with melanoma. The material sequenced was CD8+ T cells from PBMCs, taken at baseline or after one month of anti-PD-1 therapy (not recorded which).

CDR3 sequence reads: CASSFEVRRTQYS. CDR3 bases: TGTGCCAGCAGTTTCGAGGTCAGGAGGACCCAGTACTCC. The chain links TRBV28 to TRBJ2-5; the D is unclear. The CDR3 runs 13 residues. From germline, CDR1 is MDHEN and CDR2 SYDVKM. V lost 3 bases and J lost 7, with 12 bases in between.